A selection of T cell receptor beta chains follows, all from one sample in a study of lymphopenia after photon versus proton radiotherapy. Libraries were prepared by immunoSEQ multiplex PCR; TCRdb keeps only in-frame clonotypes and omits some of them. This table has 40,000 to 45,000 clones, over 80% appearing once. Material: peripheral blood, obtained from a patient treated with proton-based radiotherapy. The receptors were sampled from a woman in her 70s with pancreatic cancer. The CDR3 runs from the conserved cysteine through the conserved F or W. A D gene is named only where the DNA matches it firmly. Clone size appears in some rows only: once, few, many, or a class for an expanded clone.

. TRBJ2-2 . TRBV28 TGTGCCAGCAGTTTTAACGGGAACACCGGGGAGCTGTTTTTT CASSFNGNTGELFF
. TRBJ1-2 TRBD1 TRBV28 TGTGCCAGCAGTTTATACAGGGGGCAACGTGGCTACACCTTC CASSLYRGQRGYTF
. TRBJ2-7 TRBD2 TRBV5-5 TGTGCCAGCAGCAGACCAGAGGGTAGCGGGAAGATCTACGAGCAGTACTTC CASSRPEGSGKIYEQYF
. TRBJ2-1 . TRBV11-2 TGTGCCAGCAGCTTAGAGTCCGTCAATGAGCAGTTCTTC CASSLESVNEQFF
. TRBJ2-1 TRBD1 TRBV25-1 TGTGCCACCGGGACAGGGGACTACAATGAGCAGTTCTTC CATGTGDYNEQFF
. TRBJ1-1 . TRBV18 TGTGCCAGCTCACAGGGGACGGTTCCCAGGTTCGAAGCTTTCTTT CASSQGTVPRFEAFF
. TRBJ1-1 . TRBV4-3 TGCGCCAGCAGCCAAGTTACGGGGAACACTGAAGCTTTCTTT CASSQVTGNTEAFF
once TRBJ1-3 . TRBV30 TGTGCCTGGAGTCATCTACTCGGAAACACCATATATTTT CAWSHLLGNTIYF
. TRBJ2-7 . TRBV5-5 TGTGCCAGCAGCTCCCTTGGGGTTGAGCAGTACTTC CASSSLGVEQYF
. TRBJ2-1 . TRBV7-3 TGTGCCAGCAGCCATTTGGGGACCTACAATGAGCAGTTCTTC CASSHLGTYNEQFF
. TRBJ1-2 . TRBV7-2 TGTGCCAGCAGCTTAGGTCAGGGTGGCGGCTACACCTTC CASSLGQGGGYTF
. TRBJ2-5 . TRBV28 TGTGCCAGCAGTTTATTGGGAGTCGGGGAGACCCAGTACTTC CASSLLGVGETQYF
once TRBJ2-3 . TRBV11-3 TGTGCCAGCACCCGCGGGAGCACAGATACGCAGTATTTT CASTRGSTDTQYF
. TRBJ2-3 TRBD2 TRBV9 TGTGCCAGCAGCAAAGGGGCTAGCGGGAGGTTGACAGATACGCAGTATTTT CASSKGASGRLTDTQYF
. TRBJ1-2 TRBD1 TRBV4-3 TGCGCCAGCAGCCCGGAGGGGACAGGCTCCTATGGCTACACCTTC CASSPEGTGSYGYTF
. TRBJ2-2 . TRBV9 TGTGCCAGCAGTGAGAACGGGGACACCGGGGAGCTGTTTTTT CASSENGDTGELFF
. TRBJ2-7 . TRBV28 TGTGCCAGCAGGGCCCCAGGGGACCTCTACGAGCAGTACTTC CASRAPGDLYEQYF
few TRBJ1-1 . TRBV10-3 TGTGCCATCAGCCAAATTAGGAACACTGAAGCTTTCTTT CAISQIRNTEAFF
. TRBJ2-7 . TRBV9 TGTGCCAGCAGCGCCTATTCGGGGAACTACGAGCAGTACTTC CASSAYSGNYEQYF
. TRBJ1-6 . TRBV11-2 TGTGCCAGCAGCCCACTTGCTGGTCTTGCCCTCCACTTT CASSPLAGLALHF
. TRBJ1-5 . TRBV6-6 TGTGCCAGCAGCCCGGCAGGGAACAATCAGCCCCAGCATTTT CASSPAGNNQPQHF
. TRBJ2-7 . TRBV7-9 TGTGCCAGCAGCGCCGGGACCTCGGGGGAGCAGTACTTC CASSAGTSGEQYF
. TRBJ1-1 . TRBV5-1 TGCGCCAGCAGCGGTGAGAGCAGGGGCTTCACTGAAGCTTTCTTT CASSGESRGFTEAFF
once TRBJ1-1 . TRBV7-9 TGTGCCAGCAGCTTAGACCGCACTGAAGCTTTCTTT CASSLDRTEAFF
once TRBJ1-1 . TRBV28 TGTGCCAGCAGTGCTAGACGGTCTGAAGCTTTCTTT CASSARRSEAFF
. TRBJ2-7 TRBD2 TRBV2 TGTGCCAGCAGTCAGCGGGAGGGCCCGGTAGAGCAGTACTTC CASSQREGPVEQYF
medium-sized TRBJ2-7 . TRBV19 TGTGCCAGTAGTGCGGGCCTTCTCTACGAGCAGTACTTC CASSAGLLYEQYF
. TRBJ2-5 TRBD1 TRBV2 TGTGCCAGCGGGGGGACAGGACGTAGTGTAGAGACCCAGTACTTC CASGGTGRSVETQYF
. TRBJ1-5 . TRBV4-2 TGTGCCAGCAGCCAGTACCCTGGGGGGGCGGTAAGCAATCAGCCCCAGCATTTT CASSQYPGGAVSNQPQHF
. TRBJ1-5 TRBD1 TRBV28 TGTGCCAGCAGTGGCGACCGGGACAGAAGCCTTCTTAGCAATCAGCCCCAGCATTTT CASSGDRDRSLLSNQPQHF
. TRBJ1-2 TRBD1 TRBV4-3 TGCGCCAGCAGCCCGGGACAGGGGGGAGAAGGCTACACCTTC CASSPGQGGEGYTF
few TRBJ1-2 TRBD1 TRBV6-5 TGTGCCAGCAGTTTGCGGACAGGGTTGTATGGCTACACCTTC CASSLRTGLYGYTF
. TRBJ2-7 TRBD1 TRBV2 TGTGCCAGCAGGACAGGGGTGAGCGAGCAGTACTTC CASRTGVSEQYF
. TRBJ2-3 . TRBV18 TGTGCCAGCTCCCCTCCAAAGATCACTAGCACAGATACGCAGTATTTT CASSPPKITSTDTQYF
. TRBJ2-1 . TRBV19 TGTGCCAGTAGTGGGGGACGCTCCACCTACAATGAGCAGTTCTTC CASSGGRSTYNEQFF
. TRBJ1-5 . TRBV18 TGTGCCAGCTCCTTAGGGGGGGTGAATCAGCCCCAGCATTTT CASSLGGVNQPQHF
. TRBJ1-5 . TRBV28 TGTGCCAGCAGTTTATTCACAGATAGCAATCAGCCCCAGCATTTT CASSLFTDSNQPQHF
. TRBJ2-5 . TRBV15 TGTGCCACCAGCAGAGATCGAGGGGAAGAGACCCAGTACTTC CATSRDRGEETQYF
once TRBJ1-1 TRBD1 TRBV6-1 TGTGCCACCGAACGAGCCGGACAGGGAGCGGAAGCTTTCTTT CATERAGQGAEAFF
medium-sized TRBJ2-2 . TRBV28 TGTGCCAGCAGGCCGACCGACCTGAACACCGGGGAGCTGTTTTTT CASRPTDLNTGELFF
. TRBJ2-3 . TRBV10-3 TGTGCCATCAGTGCAAGTACGTTGCAGTATTTT CAISASTLQYF
. TRBJ1-3 . TRBV27 TGTGCCAGCAGTTTATCGTTGGGGCGGGCTGGAAACACCATATATTTT CASSLSLGRAGNTIYF
. TRBJ1-1 . TRBV6-5 TGTGCCAGCAGTTACAATCGAATTGGGACTGAAGCTTTCTTT CASSYNRIGTEAFF
. TRBJ2-5 . TRBV2 TGTGCCAGCAGCGGGCCGGGACACCTGTACCAAGAGACCCAGTACTTC CASSGPGHLYQETQYF
. TRBJ2-1 TRBD2 TRBV5-4 TGTGCCAGCAGCTTGGCCGGCGGGAGGGAGAAAAGTGAGCAGTTCTTC CASSLAGGREKSEQFF
. TRBJ2-7 TRBD2 TRBV27 TGTGCCAGCAGTTTGGGACTAGGTCCTTACGAGCAGTACTTC CASSLGLGPYEQYF
. TRBJ2-1 TRBD2 TRBV6-6 TGTGCCAGCAGTTATCACTCGGGAGGGGGGGGAAATGAGCAGTTCTTC CASSYHSGGGGNEQFF
. TRBJ2-2 . TRBV29-1 TGCAGCGTTTGGGCGGGCACCGGGGAGCTGTTTTTT CSVWAGTGELFF
. TRBJ2-3 TRBD2 TRBV19 TGTGCCAGTAGTGCCCCGACTAGCGGGAGAAGAGATACGCAGTATTTT CASSAPTSGRRDTQYF
. TRBJ2-2 TRBD2 TRBV7-9 TGTGCCAGCAGCTTAGTAGCGGGAGGGCACACCGGGGAGCTGTTTTTT CASSLVAGGHTGELFF
. TRBJ1-4 . TRBV6-6 TGTGCCAGCAGGGCCGACGGTGGTAATGAAAAACTGTTTTTT CASRADGGNEKLFF
. TRBJ2-1 . TRBV28 TGTGCCAGCAGGGGGGCCGAAGGTTACAATGAGCAGTTCTTC CASRGAEGYNEQFF
. TRBJ1-2 . TRBV28 TGTGCCAGCAGTGTCAGGGACAACTATGGCTACACCTTC CASSVRDNYGYTF
few TRBJ2-1 . TRBV28 TGTGCCAGCACCCCTGGGTCCACCTACAATGAGCAGTTCTTC CASTPGSTYNEQFF
. TRBJ2-6 . TRBV9 TGTGCCAGCAGCGTAGCAGCTGGGACCCGGAGGGCCAACGTCCTGACTTTC CASSVAAGTRRANVLTF